This TCR beta chain stems from a study of response to subunit inactivated influenza vaccine. Notes on the study in general: That few new T cells are recruited by each seasonal influenza vaccination was the authors' suggestion.

V was trimmed by 7 bases and J by 2 bases, leaving 16 bases between them. From germline, CDR1 is SGHAT and CDR2 FQNNGV. CDR3 length equals 15 residues. TCRdb called the RT-PCR reads again in MiXCR, with one record for every CDR3 protein. The top ten clones hold 10% of a sample with 800,000 or so distinct CDR3 sequences, about 20% of them seen once. With regard to this clonotype: The antigen remains unidentified.

The sample was PBMCs from blood, taken 5 days after vaccination. This TCR derives from a man in his fifties or sixties who received an inactivated influenza vaccine. The chain uses TRBV11-2 and TRBJ2-3; the D gene could be TRBD1 or TRBD2 (6 bases each). The CDR3: CASNIRGRNTDTQYF. The CDR3 DNA is TGTGCCAGCAACATCCGGGGGCGAAACACAGATACGCAGTATTTT.